This T cell receptor beta chain was sequenced during a study of cytomegalovirus exposure and HLA in healthy donors. Study-wide results and caveats: Cytomegalovirus status was reportedly diagnosed by the classifier with high sensitivity and specificity. Most TCR sequences showed up rarely, but some public TCRs showed up in many donors.

The method was immunoSEQ multiplex PCR; TCRdb's version includes in-frame clones alone and lacks a portion of them. Of about 170,000 clones in the sample, roughly 86% are singletons; the top ten hold about a tenth. As to this clone: The antigen remains undetermined.

V was clipped by 1 base and J by 5 bases, with 12 bases between them. The CDR3 totals 15 residues. Germline CDR1 is KGHSH and CDR2 is LQKENI. The source material was PBMCs. This TCR was recovered from a woman in her late teens or twenties in good health and CMV-seropositive. This chain joins TRBV18 and TRBJ2-1, with D hard to call. CDR3 amino acids: CASSPLGQVDNEQFF. The DNA of the CDR3 is TGTGCCAGCTCACCACTAGGTCAGGTTGACAATGAGCAGTTCTTC.